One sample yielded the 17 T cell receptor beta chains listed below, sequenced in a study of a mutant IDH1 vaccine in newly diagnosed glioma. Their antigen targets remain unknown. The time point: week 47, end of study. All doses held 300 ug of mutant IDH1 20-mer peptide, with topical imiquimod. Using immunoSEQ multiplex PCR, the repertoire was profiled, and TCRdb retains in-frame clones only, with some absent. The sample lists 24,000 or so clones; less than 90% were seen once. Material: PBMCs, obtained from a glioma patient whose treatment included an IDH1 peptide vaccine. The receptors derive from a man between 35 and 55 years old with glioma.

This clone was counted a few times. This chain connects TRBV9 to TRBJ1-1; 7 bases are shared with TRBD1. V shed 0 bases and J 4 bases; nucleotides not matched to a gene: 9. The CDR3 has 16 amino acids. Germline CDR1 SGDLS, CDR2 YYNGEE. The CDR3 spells CASSVAGDRGGTEAFF. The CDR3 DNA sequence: TGTGCCAGCAGCGTAGCAGGGGACAGAGGGGGCACTGAAGCTTTCTTT.

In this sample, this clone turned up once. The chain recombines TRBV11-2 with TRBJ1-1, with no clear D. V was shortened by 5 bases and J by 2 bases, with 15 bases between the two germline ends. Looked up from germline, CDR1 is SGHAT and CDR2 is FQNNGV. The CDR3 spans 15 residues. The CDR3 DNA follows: TGTGCCAGCAGCATTACCCCGGTCGAAAACACTGAAGCTTTCTTT. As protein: CASSITPVENTEAFF.

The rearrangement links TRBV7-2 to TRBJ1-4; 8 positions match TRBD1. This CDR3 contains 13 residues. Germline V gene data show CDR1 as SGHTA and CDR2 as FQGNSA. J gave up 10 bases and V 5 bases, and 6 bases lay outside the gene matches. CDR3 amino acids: CASSQNTGGKLFF. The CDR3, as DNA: TGTGCCAGCAGCCAAAATACAGGGGGAAAACTGTTTTTT.

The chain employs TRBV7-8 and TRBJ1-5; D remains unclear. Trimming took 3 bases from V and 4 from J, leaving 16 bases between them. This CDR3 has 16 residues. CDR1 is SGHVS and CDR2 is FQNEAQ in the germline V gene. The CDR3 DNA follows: TGTGCCAGCAGCTTGGCGACCAGCACCACGAATCAGCCCCAGCATTTT. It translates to CASSLATSTTNQPQHF.

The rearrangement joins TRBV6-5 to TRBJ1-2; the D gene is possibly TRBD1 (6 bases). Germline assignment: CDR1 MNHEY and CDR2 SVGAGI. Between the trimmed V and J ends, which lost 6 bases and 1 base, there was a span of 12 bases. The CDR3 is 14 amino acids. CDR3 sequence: CASRSGQFNYGYTF. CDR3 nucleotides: TGTGCCAGCAGATCCGGACAGTTTAACTATGGCTACACCTTC.

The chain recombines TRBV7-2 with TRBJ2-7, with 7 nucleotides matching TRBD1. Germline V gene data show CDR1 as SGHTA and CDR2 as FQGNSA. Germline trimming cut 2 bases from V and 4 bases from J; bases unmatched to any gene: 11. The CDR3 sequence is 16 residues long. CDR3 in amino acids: CASSLSSSRGMYEQYF. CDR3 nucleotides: TGTGCCAGCAGCTTATCGAGTTCCAGGGGGATGTACGAGCAGTACTTC. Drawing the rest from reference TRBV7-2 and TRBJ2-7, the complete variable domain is GAGVSQSPSNKVTEKGKDVELRCDPISGHTALYWYRQSLGQGLEFLIYFQGNSAPDKSGLPSDRFSAERTGGSVSTLTIQRTQQEDSAVYLCASSLSSSRGMYEQYFGPGTRLTVT.

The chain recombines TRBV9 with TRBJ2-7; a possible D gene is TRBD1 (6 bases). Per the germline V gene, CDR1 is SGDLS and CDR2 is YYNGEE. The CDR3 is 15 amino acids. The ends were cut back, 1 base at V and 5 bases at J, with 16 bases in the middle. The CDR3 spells CASSVRGWVSDEQYF. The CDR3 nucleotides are TGTGCCAGCAGCGTAAGGGGGTGGGTGTCGGACGAGCAGTACTTC.

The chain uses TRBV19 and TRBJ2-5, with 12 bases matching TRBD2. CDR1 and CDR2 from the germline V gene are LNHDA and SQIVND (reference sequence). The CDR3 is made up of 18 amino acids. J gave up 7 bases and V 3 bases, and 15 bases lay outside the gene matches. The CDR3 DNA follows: TGTGCCAGTAGTATTGGACTAGCGGGACTAGCGGACATCTGGACCCAGTACTTC. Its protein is CASSIGLAGLADIWTQYF.

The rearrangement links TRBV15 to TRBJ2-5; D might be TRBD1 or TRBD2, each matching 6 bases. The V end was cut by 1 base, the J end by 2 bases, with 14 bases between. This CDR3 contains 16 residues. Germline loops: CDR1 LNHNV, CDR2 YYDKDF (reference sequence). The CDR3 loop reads CATSRGQGGQQETQYF. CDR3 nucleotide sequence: TGTGCCACCAGCAGAGGCCAGGGAGGACAGCAAGAGACCCAGTACTTC.

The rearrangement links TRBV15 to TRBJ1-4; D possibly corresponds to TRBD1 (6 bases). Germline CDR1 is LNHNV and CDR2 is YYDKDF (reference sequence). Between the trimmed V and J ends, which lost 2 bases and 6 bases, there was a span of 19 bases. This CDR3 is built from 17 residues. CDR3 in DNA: TGTGCCACCAGCAGAAACCGCGCTGCGGGACACGATGAAAAACTGTTTTTT. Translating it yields CATSRNRAAGHDEKLFF.

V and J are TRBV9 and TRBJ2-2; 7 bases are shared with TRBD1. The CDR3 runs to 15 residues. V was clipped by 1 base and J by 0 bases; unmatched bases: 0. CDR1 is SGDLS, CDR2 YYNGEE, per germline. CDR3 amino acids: CASSVQGANTGELFF. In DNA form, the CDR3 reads TGTGCCAGCAGCGTACAGGGGGCGAACACCGGGGAGCTGTTTTTT.

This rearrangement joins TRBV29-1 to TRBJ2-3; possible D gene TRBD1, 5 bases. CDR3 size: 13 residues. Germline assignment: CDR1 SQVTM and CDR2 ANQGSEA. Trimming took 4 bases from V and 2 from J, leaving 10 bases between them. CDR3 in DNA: TGCAGCGTTGGCTCTGGGGCCACAGATACGCAGTATTTT. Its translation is CSVGSGATDTQYF.

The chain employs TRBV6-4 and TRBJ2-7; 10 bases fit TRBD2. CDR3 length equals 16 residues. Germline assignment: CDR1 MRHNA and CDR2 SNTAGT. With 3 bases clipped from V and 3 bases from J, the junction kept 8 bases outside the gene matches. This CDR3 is CASSEITSGEVYEQYF. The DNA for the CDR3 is TGTGCCAGCAGTGAAATTACTAGCGGGGAAGTCTACGAGCAGTACTTC.

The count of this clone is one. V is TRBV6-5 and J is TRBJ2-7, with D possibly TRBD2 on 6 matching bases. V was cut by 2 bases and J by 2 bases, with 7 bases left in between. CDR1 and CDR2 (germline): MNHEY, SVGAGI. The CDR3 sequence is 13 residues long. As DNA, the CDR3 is TGTGCCAGCAGTTACGGAGGGCCCTACGAGCAGTACTTC. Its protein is CASSYGGPYEQYF.

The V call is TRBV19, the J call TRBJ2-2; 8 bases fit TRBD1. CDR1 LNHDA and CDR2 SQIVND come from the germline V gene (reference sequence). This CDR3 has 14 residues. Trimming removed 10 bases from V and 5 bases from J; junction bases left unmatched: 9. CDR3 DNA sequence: TGTGCCACCCACCAGGGGGCGCGGACCGGGGAGCTGTTTTTT. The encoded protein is CATHQGARTGELFF.

The chain's CDR3 is CASSETLTAAPNYGYTF. Written as DNA, the CDR3 is TGTGCCAGCAGTGAAACCCTGACCGCTGCCCCTAACTATGGCTACACCTTC. The rearrangement links TRBV2 to TRBJ1-2, with D hard to call. Per the germline V gene, CDR1 is SNHLY and CDR2 is FYNNEI. V lost 2 bases and J 0 bases, leaving 16 bases between the germline ends. CDR3 length equals 17 residues.

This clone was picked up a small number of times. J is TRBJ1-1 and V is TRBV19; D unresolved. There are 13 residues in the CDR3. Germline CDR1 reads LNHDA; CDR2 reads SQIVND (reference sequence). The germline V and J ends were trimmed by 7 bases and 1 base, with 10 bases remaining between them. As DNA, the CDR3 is TGTGCCAGTACCCCGTGGGGGAACACTGAAGCTTTCTTT. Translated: CASTPWGNTEAFF.